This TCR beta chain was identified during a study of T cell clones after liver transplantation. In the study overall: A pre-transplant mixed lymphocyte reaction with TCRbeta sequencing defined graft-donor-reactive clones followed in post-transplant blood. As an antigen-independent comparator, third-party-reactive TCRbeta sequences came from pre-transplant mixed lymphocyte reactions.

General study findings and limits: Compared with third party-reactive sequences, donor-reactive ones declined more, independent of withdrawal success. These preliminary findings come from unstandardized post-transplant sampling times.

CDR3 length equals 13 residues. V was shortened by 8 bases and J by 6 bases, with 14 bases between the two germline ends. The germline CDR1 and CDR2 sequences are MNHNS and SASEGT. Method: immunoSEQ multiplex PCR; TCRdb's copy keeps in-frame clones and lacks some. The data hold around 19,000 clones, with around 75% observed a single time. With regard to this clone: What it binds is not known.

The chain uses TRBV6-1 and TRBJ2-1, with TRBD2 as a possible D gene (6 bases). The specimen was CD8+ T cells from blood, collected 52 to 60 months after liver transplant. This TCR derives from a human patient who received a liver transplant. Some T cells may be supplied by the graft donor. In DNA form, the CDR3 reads TGTGCCAGCCAACTTTTGGAGGGCAATGAGCAGTTCTTC. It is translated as CASQLLEGNEQFF.